This TCR beta chain was retrieved from a study of CD8+ T cells in alopecia areata. Study summary: Donors of skin were C3H/HeJ mice aged about 6-13 months with spontaneous alopecia, and recipients were approximately 7-10-week-old female C3H/HeJ mice.

Pooled cutaneous lymph node cells were sorted using CD4, CD8alpha, NKG2D, NKG2ACE and other markers. Study-level findings and limits: Patients displayed less clarity in TCR sharing than mice, a finding possibly related to HLA. Lesional scalp, especially alopecia totalis/universalis, showed higher clonality than normal scalp. Normal skin's resident alphabeta T cells are sequenced alongside lesional scalp T cells.

RNA extraction was followed by reverse transcription into cDNA, which acted as the sequencing template. Some clones are missing from TCRdb's copy, which holds only in-frame ones; the method was immunoSEQ multiplex PCR. The data list about 3,900 clones, none observed once; 30% to 40% falls to the top ten. CDR3 size: 14 residues. From germline, CDR1 is NSQYPW and CDR2 LRSPGD (reference sequence). At least ten counts were recorded for this clone. Its target is not known. Genes and germline come from the mouse. The read comes to an end 4 residues before the CDR3 does, leaving the germline J gene to fill in the end.

This chain uses TRBV1 with TRBJ2-1; 9 bases agree with TRBD1. This TCR was recovered from a C3H/HeJ mouse with alopecia areata. MHC haplotype here: H2-k. The specimen was CD8+ T cells sorted from a lymph node. CDR3 bases read: TGCACCTGCAGTGCCCGGGACAGGGAGACT. Its translation: CTCSARDRET. Given in full, the CDR3 is CTCSARDRETEQFF.